This T cell receptor beta chain was captured by sequencing in a study of blood T cell repertoires in COVID-19. Study context: Acute and convalescent COVID-19 specimens originated in the United States, Italy and Spain.

The CDR3 runs 14 residues. V was clipped by 1 base and J by 5 bases; unmatched bases: 5. Germline V gene sequence: CDR1 GTSNPN, CDR2 SVGIG (reference sequence). TCRdb's copy holds only in-frame clones and misses some; the assay was immunoSEQ multiplex PCR. Altogether under 500,000 clones are present, roughly nine tenths being singletons, with the ten largest covering roughly 1.1%. Study members were between roughly 18 and 100 years old and lived in 24 US regions. This chain joins TRBV30 and TRBJ1-5; 7 bases are a match to TRBD1. The sequenced sample consisted of PBMCs or T cells enriched from blood (not recorded which). The TCR sequence derives from a man aged 25-45 years who had recovered from COVID-19. The CDR3 loop is CAWSEGQFHQPQHF. The CDR3 DNA reads TGTGCCTGGAGTGAGGGACAGTTTCATCAGCCCCAGCATTTT.